The 3 T cell receptor beta chains presented below share a single source sample, sequenced in a study of cytomegalovirus exposure and HLA in healthy donors. Both 60 Vbeta primers and 13 Jbeta primers went into the PCR. Libraries were prepared by immunoSEQ multiplex PCR; TCRdb keeps only in-frame clonotypes and omits some of them. The table has over 85,000 clones, around 77% seen once. Material for sequencing was PBMCs. These receptors were taken from a young man in good health and CMV-seronegative.

The chain is built from TRBV19 and TRBJ1-5; 9 nucleotides align to TRBD1. The V and J ends lost 6 bases and 4 bases, in that order; junction bases with no gene match: 4. Germline CDR1 LNHDA, CDR2 SQIVND (reference sequence). This CDR3 is built from 14 residues. This CDR3 reads CASRRTGENQPQHF. CDR3 bases: TGTGCCAGTAGACGGACAGGGGAGAATCAGCCCCAGCATTTT. Using reference TRBV19 and TRBJ1-5 for the parts outside the CDR3, the full variable domain is DGGITQSPKYLFRKEGQNVTLSCEQNLNHDAMYWYRQDPGQGLRLIYYSQIVNDFQKGDIAEGYSVSREKKESFPLTVTSAQKNPTAFYLCASRRTGENQPQHFGDGTRLSIL.

J is TRBJ1-2 and V is TRBV29-1; 9 positions match TRBD1. Germline CDR1 is SQVTM and CDR2 is ANQGSEA. The CDR3 is 17 residues long. The V segment lost 4 bases and the J segment 8 bases; nucleotides outside the gene matches: 20. CDR3 amino acids: CSVAGGTGFEAGVGYTF. In DNA form, the CDR3 reads TGCAGCGTTGCCGGTGGGACAGGGTTTGAGGCCGGCGTGGGCTACACCTTC. The full variable domain, with the rest looked up from reference TRBV29-1 and TRBJ1-2, is SAVISQKPSRDICQRGTSLTIQCQVDSQVTMMFWYRQQPGQSLTLIATANQGSEATYESGFVIDKFPISRPNLTFSTLTVSNMSPEDSSIYLCSVAGGTGFEAGVGYTFGSGTRLTVV.

The chain uses TRBV6-6 and TRBJ2-3; 7 nucleotides align to TRBD2. The ends lost 2 bases at V and 1 base at J; junction bases unmatched: 3. This CDR3 has 15 residues. Germline CDR1 and CDR2: MNHNY and SVGAGI (reference sequence). The CDR3 loop reads CASSYGGGRTDTQYF. CDR3 coding DNA: TGTGCCAGCAGTTACGGCGGGGGACGCACAGATACGCAGTATTTT.